This T cell receptor (beta chain) was retrieved from a study of shared clonotypes between healthy human individuals. Findings of the study overall: Compared with memory subsets, naive subsets generally had larger estimated richness.

Execution of the assay was at deep level. Around 30,000 T cell genomes (roughly 220 ng DNA) went into each sorted-subset replicate. The repertoire was sequenced with immunoSEQ multiplex PCR; TCRdb's copy has only in-frame clones and lacks some. The table lists 950,000 to 1,200,000 clones, roughly 80% of them singletons. Comment on this clone: No antigen is known for it.

Memory CD4+ cells were the fraction left after CD45RA+ naive selection. This CDR3 region has 13 residues. Germline V gives CDR1 SNHLY, CDR2 FYNNEI. The V end lost 9 bases, the J end lost 2 bases, and 12 bases lay between the germline ends. The TCR originated in a man younger than 30 in good health. Some clones in this sample may be carry-over from other donors' samples. What was sequenced was memory CD4+ T cells from PBMCs. Subset defined: CD45RA-negative fraction. This sequence joins TRBV2 and TRBJ2-3, with D tentatively TRBD1 (6 bases). The DNA of the CDR3 is TGTGCCAGTGGACAGCAGTCCACAGATACGCAGTATTTT. This gives the protein CASGQQSTDTQYF.